The 21 T cell receptor beta chains below were found in one sample sequenced in a study of T-cell memory formation after mild COVID-19. TCRdb fed the 5' RACE reads into MiXCR, producing one record per CDR3 protein. The sample records around 200,000 distinct CDR3 sequences, approximately 10% being singletons. The sequenced material came from PBMCs or a T cell subset sorted from them (not recorded which). The receptors originated from a man aged 18-30 years who had mild COVID-19 (a few samples of this study predate the infection). Cell type and time point are not known.

The chain links TRBV29-1 to TRBJ1-2, with 8 bases identical to TRBD1. V lost 6 bases, J lost 3 bases, and 12 bases stayed unmatched. This CDR3 region has 15 residues. Germline V gene data show CDR1 as SQVTM and CDR2 as ANQGSEA. The CDR3 region is CSVAQGRGLDYGYTF. CDR3 nucleotides: TGCAGCGTGGCGCAGGGCAGGGGGCTTGACTATGGCTACACCTTC.

A single count supports this clonotype. This rearrangement joins TRBV20-1 to TRBJ1-1; TRBD1 might be the D (6 bases). Germline loops: CDR1 DFQATT, CDR2 SNEGSKA (reference sequence). V was pared by 0 bases and J by 5 bases, with 16 bases between. The CDR3 spans 15 residues. In DNA, the CDR3 is TGCAGTGCTAGAGAAGTCGGACAGTGGGGGACTGAAGCTTTCTTT. It encodes CSAREVGQWGTEAFF.

This clonotype was seen a few times. The V and J genes are TRBV20-1 and TRBJ2-1, with 7 bases matching TRBD2. The germline V gene encodes CDR1 DFQATT and CDR2 SNEGSKA (reference sequence). This CDR3 has 13 residues. Unmatched junction bases numbered 6, after V lost 7 bases and J lost 3 bases. The CDR3 coding sequence is TGCAGTGGGAGTCTAGCGGTCTACAATGAGCAGTTCTTC. Translating gives CSGSLAVYNEQFF.

This clonotype was counted many times. The chain uses TRBV19 and TRBJ2-5; no clear D gene. The CDR3 extends over 13 amino acids. V gave up 4 bases and J gave up 0 bases, with 6 bases separating them. CDR1 LNHDA and CDR2 SQIVND come from the germline V gene (reference sequence). The CDR3 DNA reads as TGTGCCAGTAGTAAGGCGGACCAAGAGACCCAGTACTTC. This codes for CASSKADQETQYF.

This clonotype came up a few times. The rearrangement uses TRBV9 and TRBJ2-6, with 7 nucleotides matching TRBD1. The CDR3 covers 18 residues. Germline V CDR1 and CDR2: SGDLS, YYNGEE. Unmatched junction bases numbered 10, after V lost 4 bases and J lost 0 bases. Written as DNA, the CDR3 is TGTGCCAGCAGCCCCTCGCCGGGACAGATCTCTGGGGCCAACGTCCTGACTTTC. It codes for CASSPSPGQISGANVLTF.

This chain links TRBV5-1 with TRBJ2-3; a possible D gene is TRBD1 (5 bases). The CDR3 totals 15 residues. Germline V lookup: CDR1 SGHRS, CDR2 YFSETQ. V was trimmed by 0 bases and J by 6 bases, leaving 14 bases between them. This CDR3 is CASSLAGQGADTQYF. CDR3 sequence (DNA): TGCGCCAGCAGCTTGGCCGGCCAGGGCGCGGATACGCAGTATTTT.

Many counts were recorded for this clonotype. The chain combines TRBV5-1 with TRBJ1-6; D is unresolved. V gave up 7 bases and J gave up 7 bases, with 9 bases separating them. CDR1 is SGHRS, CDR2 YFSETQ, per germline. The CDR3 contains 12 residues. The CDR3 DNA reads as TGCGCCAGCCGGGTCGAAAATTCACCCCTCCACTTT. This encodes CASRVENSPLHF.

This clonotype was detected only a few times. The CDR3 is CASSLQGKVKVGQPQHF. In nucleotides, the CDR3 is TGTGCCAGCAGCTTACAGGGAAAAGTTAAGGTCGGTCAGCCCCAGCATTTT. The chain joins TRBV7-2 to TRBJ1-5; a weak D match, TRBD1 (5 bases). Germline V CDR1 and CDR2: SGHTA, FQGNSA. The V end lost 2 bases, the J end lost 6 bases, and 20 bases lay between the germline ends. CDR3 length equals 17 residues.

This clonotype has ten or more counts. The V and J genes are TRBV12-3 or TRBV12-4 and TRBJ1-4; tentatively, D is TRBD1 (5 bases). V dropped 6 bases and J dropped 8 bases, with 19 bases sitting between them. This CDR3 spans 15 amino acids. CDR3 protein: CASSRNGGGEEKLFF. The CDR3 region has the DNA TGTGCCAGCAGCCGTAACGGGGGAGGGGAAGAAAAACTGTTTTTT.

This clonotype was picked up a small number of times. Germline and junction disagree at one end, which may indicate a read error. This sequence joins TRBV7-7 and TRBJ2-2, with D perhaps matching TRBD2 (6 bases). In germline, CDR1 is SSHAT, CDR2 FNYEAQ (reference sequence). The CDR3 extends over 15 amino acids. The CDR3 reads CASSQTGVQTGELFF. The DNA of the CDR3 is TGTGCTAGCAGCCAGACGGGGGTTCAAACCGGGGAGCTGTTTTTT.

This clonotype was counted ten times or more. The genes are TRBV5-1 and TRBJ2-5; maybe TRBD2 (6 bases). The CDR3 length is 13 residues. Germline CDR1 SGHRS, CDR2 YFSETQ. Trimming removed 5 bases at V and 5 bases at J, with 13 bases between. CDR3 DNA: TGCGCCAGCAGTGAAATTGGAGGGGAGACCCAGTACTTC. This sequence encodes CASSEIGGETQYF.

Here the CDR3 reads CASRGIVVGNTIYF. DNA for the CDR3: TGTGCCAGCCGAGGCATTGTCGTCGGAAACACCATATATTTT. This sequence joins TRBV28 and TRBJ1-3; D is uncertain. CDR1 is MDHEN and CDR2 is SYDVKM in the germline V gene. Trimming cost V 8 bases and J 4 bases, with 15 bases left between them. The CDR3 has 14 residues.

CDR3 nucleotides: TGCGCCAGCATAACGGACGCGGGGGGAGCTTTCTTT. It specifies CASITDAGGAFF. The J gene is TRBJ1-1, the V gene TRBV10-2; possible D gene TRBD1, 5 bases. Deletions cut 7 bases from V and 10 bases from J, with 16 bases between. Germline assignment: CDR1 WSHSY and CDR2 SAAADI. The CDR3 runs to 12 residues.

In its sample, this clonotype was seen a few times. This rearrangement joins TRBV7-3 to TRBJ2-7, with D possibly being TRBD2 (7 bases). The ends were cut back, 5 bases at V and 3 bases at J, with 14 bases in the middle. Germline CDR1 reads SGHTA; CDR2 reads FQGTGA. The CDR3 is 14 residues long. The CDR3: CASSPGGASYEQYF. The CDR3 coding sequence is TGTGCCAGCAGCCCTGGGGGGGCGAGCTACGAGCAGTACTTC.

The chain has TRBV7-2 and TRBJ2-3; D is perhaps TRBD2 (7 bases). There are 16 residues in the CDR3. Germline V gene lookup returns CDR1 SGHTA and CDR2 FQGNSA. The germline V and J ends were trimmed by 7 bases and 4 bases, with 21 bases remaining between them. The CDR3 protein is CASTLGGGDRADTQYF. CDR3 nucleotide sequence: TGTGCCAGCACGCTTGGGGGGGGCGATCGGGCAGATACGCAGTATTTT.

This clonotype was observed a handful of times. The chain uses TRBV5-1 and TRBJ1-2, with 8 bases fitting TRBD1. V lost 5 bases and J lost 7; bases outside the gene matches: 7. The germline CDR1 and CDR2 sequences are SGHRS and YFSETQ. The CDR3 contains 13 residues. CDR3 nucleotides: TGCGCCAGCAGACAAGGGACAGGAGGTGGCTACACCTTC. Residues: CASRQGTGGGYTF. The whole variable domain, remainder taken from reference TRBV5-1 and TRBJ1-2, is KAGVTQTPRYLIKTRGQQVTLSCSPISGHRSVSWYQQTPGQGLQFLFEYFSETQRNKGNFPGRFSGRQFSNSRSEMNVSTLELGDSALYLCASRQGTGGGYTFGSGTRLTVV.

V gene TRBV3-1 combines with J gene TRBJ1-5, with 11 positions matching TRBD1. This CDR3 region has 15 residues. V lost 3 bases, J lost 6 bases, and 4 bases stayed unmatched. In germline, CDR1 is LGHDT, CDR2 YNNKEL (reference sequence). CDR3 nucleotides: TGTGCCAGCAGCCATGCCGGGACAGGGGGTCAGCCCCAGCATTTT. It yields the protein CASSHAGTGGQPQHF.

A few counts support this clonotype. The chain has TRBV5-1 and TRBJ2-2; possibly TRBD1 or TRBD2 for D (5 bases each). The CDR3 spans 14 residues. V shed 0 bases and J shed 2 bases, with 5 bases lying between them. From germline, CDR1 is SGHRS and CDR2 YFSETQ. This CDR3 is CASSLGDNTGELFF. As DNA, the CDR3 is TGCGCCAGCAGCTTGGGGGACAACACCGGGGAGCTGTTTTTT.

The V gene is TRBV12-3 or TRBV12-4, the J gene TRBJ2-1; TRBD1 or TRBD2 may be the D gene (5 bases each). Trimming left V 5 bases short and J 3 bases short, with 14 bases between. The CDR3 has 15 amino acids. The CDR3 spells CASSLGDGIYNEQFF. The CDR3 nucleotides read TGTGCCAGCAGTCTCGGGGACGGAATCTACAATGAGCAGTTCTTC.

The J gene is TRBJ2-3, the V gene TRBV4-3; maybe TRBD2 (6 bases). Trimming took off 4 bases at V and 3 bases at J, with 11 bases between the two ends. The CDR3 is made up of 14 amino acids. CDR1 is LGHNA and CDR2 is YSLEER in the germline V gene. CDR3 amino acids: CASSPGVGTDTQYF. The CDR3 region has the DNA TGCGCCAGCAGCCCGGGGGTCGGAACAGATACGCAGTATTTT.

This clonotype was counted between two and nine times. The genes are TRBV7-9 and TRBJ1-1; D gene unclear. The V gene's germline CDR1 is SEHNR and CDR2 FQNEAQ (reference sequence). The CDR3 covers 12 residues. V gave up 1 base and J gave up 6 bases, with 6 bases separating them. This CDR3 is CASSLERSEAFF. CDR3 sequence (DNA): TGTGCCAGCAGCTTAGAGAGGTCTGAAGCTTTCTTT.